This T cell receptor beta chain was found in a study of cytomegalovirus exposure and HLA in healthy donors. V gave up 3 bases and J gave up 4 bases; unmatched junction bases: 7. CDR1 SGHNT and CDR2 YYREEE come from the germline V gene (reference sequence). The CDR3 is 15 residues long. Clones were read by immunoSEQ multiplex PCR, and TCRdb kept only the in-frame ones, dropping some. Of 120,000 or so clones detected, 70% to 90% appear once; the ten largest clones hold under 2%. The genes are TRBV5-4 and TRBJ1-2; 9 bases match TRBD1. The TCR was taken from a woman younger than 35 in good health and CMV-seronegative. Sequenced input: PBMCs. The CDR3 nucleotides read TGTGCCAGCAGCTACCAGAGGGGACAGGGCTATGGCTACACCTTC. As protein: CASSYQRGQGYGYTF.